This TCR beta chain emerged from a study of T cells in localized non-small cell lung cancer. Overall study findings and caveats: Without multi-region sequencing, intratumor heterogeneity could not be excluded. An association was observed between higher blood T cell density and longer overall survival. Researchers found a median approximately 57 of the top 100 tumor clones in adjacent lung. Uninvolved adjacent lung showed higher T cell clonality than tumor.

This clone ranks as medium-sized. What it recognizes is unknown. Germline assignment: CDR1 LNHDA and CDR2 SQIVND (reference sequence). This CDR3 spans 13 amino acids. Trimming stripped 7 bases from V and 0 bases from J, with 8 bases between. Repertoires were generated with immunoSEQ multiplex PCR, while TCRdb's copy carries only in-frame clones and drops some. The table has roughly 2,500 clones, around 21% seen once. The V call is TRBV19, the J call TRBJ2-3; D remains unclear. The specimen was lung tumor tissue, collected before any cancer treatment. This clonotype was sampled from a male donor at least 60 years old with stage I lung adenocarcinoma. CDR3 protein: CASKGFSTDTQYF. The CDR3 DNA sequence: TGTGCCAGTAAAGGGTTTAGCACAGATACGCAGTATTTT.